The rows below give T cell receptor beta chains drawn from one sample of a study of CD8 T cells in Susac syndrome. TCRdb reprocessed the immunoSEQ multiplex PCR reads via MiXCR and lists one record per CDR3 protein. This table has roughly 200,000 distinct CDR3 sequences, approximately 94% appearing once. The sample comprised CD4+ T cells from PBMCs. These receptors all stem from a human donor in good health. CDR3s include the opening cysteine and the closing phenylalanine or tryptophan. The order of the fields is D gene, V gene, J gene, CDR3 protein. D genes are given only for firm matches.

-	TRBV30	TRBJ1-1	CAWSEENTEAFF
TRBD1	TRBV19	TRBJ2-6	CASSTGQAPGANVLTF
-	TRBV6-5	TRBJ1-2	CASSYGNGYTF
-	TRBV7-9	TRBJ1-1	CASSLGLMNTEAFF
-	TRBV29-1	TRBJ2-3	CSADGTDTQYF
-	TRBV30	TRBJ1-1	CAWSKLDTEAFF
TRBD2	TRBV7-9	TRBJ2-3	CASSFQAGGDRDTQYF
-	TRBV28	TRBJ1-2	CASRSGNYGYTF
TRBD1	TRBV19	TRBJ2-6	CASSRTGSGLANVLTF
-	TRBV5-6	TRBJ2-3	CASSPGGPTDTQYF
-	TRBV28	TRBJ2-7	CASSYEPVRPQPLLAYEQYF
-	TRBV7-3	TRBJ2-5	CASSLTRYQETQYF
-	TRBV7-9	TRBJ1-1	CASSPSGLEAFF
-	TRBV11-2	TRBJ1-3	CASSGTSGNTIYF
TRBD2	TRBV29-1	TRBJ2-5	CSVGTSGSSETQYF
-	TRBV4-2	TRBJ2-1	CASKPEWGHEQFF
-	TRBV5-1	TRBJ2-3	CASSPFSVSTDTQYF
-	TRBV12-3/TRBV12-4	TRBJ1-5	CASSQDSSNQPQHF
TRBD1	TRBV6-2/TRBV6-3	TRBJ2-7	CASSPGQVGDEQYF
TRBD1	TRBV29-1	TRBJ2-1	CSAQQGNAYNEQFF
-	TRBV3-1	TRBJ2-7	CASSQDGREQYF
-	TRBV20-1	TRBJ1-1	CSARPPTRNTEAFF
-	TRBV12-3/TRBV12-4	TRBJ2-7	CASSNHGGPARAHEQYF
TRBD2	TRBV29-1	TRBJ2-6	CTLPGGLSGANVLTF
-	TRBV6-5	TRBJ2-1	CASTTQGEARREQFF
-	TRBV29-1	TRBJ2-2	CSVNKAGFGELFF
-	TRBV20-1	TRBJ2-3	CSALARATDTQYF
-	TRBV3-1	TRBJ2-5	CASSPERETQYF
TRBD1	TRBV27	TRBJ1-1	CASSPVGQGNTEAFF
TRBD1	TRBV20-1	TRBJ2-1	CSAYPTGGGEQFF
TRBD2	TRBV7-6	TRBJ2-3	CASSPSSGSTDTQYF
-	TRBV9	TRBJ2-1	CASSVGDSPLNEQFF
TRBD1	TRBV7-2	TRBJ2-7	CASSTGTGGVSYEQYF
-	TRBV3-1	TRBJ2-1	CASSQSIEQFF
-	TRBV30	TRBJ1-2	CAWRPDRTYGYTF